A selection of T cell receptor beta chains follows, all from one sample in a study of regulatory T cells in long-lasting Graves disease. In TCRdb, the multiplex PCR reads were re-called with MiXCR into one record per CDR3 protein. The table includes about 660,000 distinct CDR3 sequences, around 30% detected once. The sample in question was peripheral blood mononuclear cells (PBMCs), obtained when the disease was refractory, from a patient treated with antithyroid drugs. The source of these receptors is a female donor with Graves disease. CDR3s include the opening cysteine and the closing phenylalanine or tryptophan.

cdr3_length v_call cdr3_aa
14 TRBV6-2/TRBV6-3 CASSYSRELGELFF
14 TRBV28 CATLPRGRSTEAFF
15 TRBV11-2 CATAPGGQGVWGYTF
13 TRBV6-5 CASRYGPGDGYTF
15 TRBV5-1 CASSFGSPSYNEQFF
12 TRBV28 CASSSRQTPQHF
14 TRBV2 CASSEEFGAGELFF
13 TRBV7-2 CASSLEATFKQYF
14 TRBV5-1 CASSLSYSGYEQYF
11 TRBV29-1 CSGGRDTEAFF
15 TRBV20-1 CSARVDRTFNQPQHF
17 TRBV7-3 CASSAPTEDDKTYEQYF
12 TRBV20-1 CSARTVLYEQYF
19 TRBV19 CASSIDGDSHYSGANVLTF
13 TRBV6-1 CASSEAVSTEAFF
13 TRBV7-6 CVSSLMVEGACTF
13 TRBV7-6 CASGDRDNYGYTF
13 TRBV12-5 CASGLSVNTEAFF
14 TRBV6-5 CASSSTRDNSPLHF
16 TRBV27 CASSLSGQLYNQPQHF
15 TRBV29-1 CSVEDAGRRDTEAFF
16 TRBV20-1 CSARGLITAGVGTQYF
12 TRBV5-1 CASRLRNSPLHF
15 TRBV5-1 CASSLSFEVGAEAFF
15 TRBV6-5 CASSYSIITNTEAFF
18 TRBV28 CASSLMIPRAERYNGYTF
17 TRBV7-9 CASSLGDLQGAKNIQYF
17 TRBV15 CATSRDLGGVNTGELFF
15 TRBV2 CASSGSGIAATEAFF
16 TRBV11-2 CASSLDADMRNTEAFF
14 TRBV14 CASSQDLGGTEAFF
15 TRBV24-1 CATAWCLAGTYEQYF
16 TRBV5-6 CASSLTRLAGGETQYF
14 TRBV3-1 CASSARAGNYEQYF
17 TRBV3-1 CASSQGDIGSPFGGYTF
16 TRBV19 CASSIWAPGLQETQYF
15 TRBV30 CAQTPPDRVHYGYTF
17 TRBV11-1 CASSLPGQGAFTGELFF
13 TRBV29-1 CSVLPLRKAEAFF
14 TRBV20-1 CSASGAGGGYEQYF
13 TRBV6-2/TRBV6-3 CASRVAGANVLTF
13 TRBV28 CASSTTTRGWQYF
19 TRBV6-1 CASSENRDRAMGYQETQYF
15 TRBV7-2 CASSFTGVFHGELFF
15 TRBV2 CASSEAARGADTQYF
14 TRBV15 CATSRRQGGDGYTF
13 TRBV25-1 CASSDWVQDTIYF
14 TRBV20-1 CSASSRLDNSPLHF